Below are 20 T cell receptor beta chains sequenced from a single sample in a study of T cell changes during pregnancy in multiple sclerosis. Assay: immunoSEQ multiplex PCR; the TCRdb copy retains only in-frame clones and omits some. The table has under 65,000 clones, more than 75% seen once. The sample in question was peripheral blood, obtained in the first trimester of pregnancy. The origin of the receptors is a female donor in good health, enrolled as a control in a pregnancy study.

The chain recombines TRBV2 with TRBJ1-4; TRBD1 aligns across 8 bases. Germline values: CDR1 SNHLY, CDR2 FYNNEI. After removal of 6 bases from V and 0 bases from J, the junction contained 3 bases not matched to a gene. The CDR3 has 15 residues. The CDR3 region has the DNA TGTGCCAGCAGCGAACAGGGGGCAACTAATGAAAAACTGTTTTTT. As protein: CASSEQGATNEKLFF.

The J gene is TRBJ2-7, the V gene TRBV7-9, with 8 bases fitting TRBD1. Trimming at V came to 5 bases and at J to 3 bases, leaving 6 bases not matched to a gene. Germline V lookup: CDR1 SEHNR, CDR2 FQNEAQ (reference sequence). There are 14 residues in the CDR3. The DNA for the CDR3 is TGTGCCAGCAGCCCGTATACAGGGGGCTACGAGCAGTACTTC. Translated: CASSPYTGGYEQYF.

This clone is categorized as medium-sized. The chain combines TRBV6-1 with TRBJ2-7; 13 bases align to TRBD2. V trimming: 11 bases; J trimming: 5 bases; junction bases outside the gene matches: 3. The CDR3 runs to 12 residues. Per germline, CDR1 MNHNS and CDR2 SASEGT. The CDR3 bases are TGTGCCCGAGGACTAGCGGGAGACGAGCAGTACTTC. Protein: CARGLAGDEQYF.

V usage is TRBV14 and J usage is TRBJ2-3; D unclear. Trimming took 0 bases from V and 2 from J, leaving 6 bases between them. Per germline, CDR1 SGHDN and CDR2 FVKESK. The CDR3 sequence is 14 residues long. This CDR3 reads CASSQDYYTDTQYF. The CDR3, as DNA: TGTGCCAGCAGCCAAGACTACTACACAGATACGCAGTATTTT. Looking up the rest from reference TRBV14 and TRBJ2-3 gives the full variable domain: EAGVTQFPSHSVIEKGQTVTLRCDPISGHDNLYWYRRVMGKEIKFLLHFVKESKQDESGMPNNRFLAERTGGTYSTLKVQPAELEDSGVYFCASSQDYYTDTQYFGPGTRLTVL.

This CDR3 is CASSLMGLAVKETQYF. DNA of the CDR3: TGTGCCAGCAGCCTAATGGGACTAGCGGTCAAAGAGACCCAGTACTTC. The chain uses TRBV2 and TRBJ2-5; 11 nucleotides line up with TRBD2. The CDR3 sequence is 16 residues long. V trimming: 6 bases; J trimming: 3 bases; junction bases outside the gene matches: 9. Germline V gene lookup returns CDR1 SNHLY and CDR2 FYNNEI.

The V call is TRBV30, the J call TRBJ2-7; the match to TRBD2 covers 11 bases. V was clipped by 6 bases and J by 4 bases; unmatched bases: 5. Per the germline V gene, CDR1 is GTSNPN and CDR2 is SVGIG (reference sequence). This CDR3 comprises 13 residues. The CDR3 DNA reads TGTGCCTGCTTAGCGGGGGGGCCGTACGAGCAGTACTTC. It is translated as CACLAGGPYEQYF.

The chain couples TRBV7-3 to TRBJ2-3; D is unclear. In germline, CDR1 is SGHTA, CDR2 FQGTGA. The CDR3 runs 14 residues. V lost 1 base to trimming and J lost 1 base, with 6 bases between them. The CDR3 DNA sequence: TGTGCCAGCAGCTTAATCGCGGGCACAGATACGCAGTATTTT. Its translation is CASSLIAGTDTQYF. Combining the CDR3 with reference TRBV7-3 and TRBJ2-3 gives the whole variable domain GAGVSQTPSNKVTEKGKYVELRCDPISGHTALYWYRQSLGQGPEFLIYFQGTGAADDSGLPNDRFFAVRPEGSVSTLKIQRTERGDSAVYLCASSLIAGTDTQYFGPGTRLTVL.

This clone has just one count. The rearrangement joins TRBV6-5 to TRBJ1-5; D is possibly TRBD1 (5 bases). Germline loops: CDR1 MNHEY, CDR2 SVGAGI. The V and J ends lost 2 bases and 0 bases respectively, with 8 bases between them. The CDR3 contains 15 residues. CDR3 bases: TGTGCCAGCAGTTACGGGGCTGGTAGCAATCAGCCCCAGCATTTT. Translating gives CASSYGAGSNQPQHF.

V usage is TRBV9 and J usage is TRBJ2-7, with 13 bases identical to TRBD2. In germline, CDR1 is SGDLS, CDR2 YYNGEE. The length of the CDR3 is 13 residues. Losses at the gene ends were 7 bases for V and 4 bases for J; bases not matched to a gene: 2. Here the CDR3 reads CASGGLAGYEQYF. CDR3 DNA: TGTGCCAGCGGGGGACTAGCGGGATACGAGCAGTACTTC.

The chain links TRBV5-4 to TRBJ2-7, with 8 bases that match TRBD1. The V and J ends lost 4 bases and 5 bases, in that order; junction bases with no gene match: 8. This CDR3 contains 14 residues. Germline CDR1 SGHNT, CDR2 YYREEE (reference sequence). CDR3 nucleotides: TGTGCCAGCAGCCCCCGGGACAGGACCCACGAGCAGTACTTC. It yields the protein CASSPRDRTHEQYF.

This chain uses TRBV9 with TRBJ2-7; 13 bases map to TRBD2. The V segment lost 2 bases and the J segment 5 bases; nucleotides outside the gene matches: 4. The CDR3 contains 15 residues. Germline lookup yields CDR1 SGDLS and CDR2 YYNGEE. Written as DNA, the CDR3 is TGTGCCAGCAGCGTCGGACTAGCGGGAGCCCACGAGCAGTACTTC. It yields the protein CASSVGLAGAHEQYF.

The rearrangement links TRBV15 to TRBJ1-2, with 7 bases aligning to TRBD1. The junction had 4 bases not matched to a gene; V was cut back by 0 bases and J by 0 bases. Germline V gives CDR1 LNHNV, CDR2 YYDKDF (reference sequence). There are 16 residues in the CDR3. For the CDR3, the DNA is TGTGCCACCAGCAGAGATCAAGGGACAGCTAACTATGGCTACACCTTC. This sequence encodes CATSRDQGTANYGYTF.

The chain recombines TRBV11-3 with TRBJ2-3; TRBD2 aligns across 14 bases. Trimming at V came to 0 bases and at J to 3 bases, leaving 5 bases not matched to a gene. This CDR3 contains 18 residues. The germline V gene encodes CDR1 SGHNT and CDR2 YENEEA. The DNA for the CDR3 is TGTGCCAGCAGCTTAGAACCCGGGACTAGCGGGAGAACAGATACGCAGTATTTT. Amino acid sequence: CASSLEPGTSGRTDTQYF. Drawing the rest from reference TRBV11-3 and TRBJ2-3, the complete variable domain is EAGVVQSPRYKIIEKKQPVAFWCNPISGHNTLYWYLQNLGQGPELLIRYENEEAVDDSQLPKDRFSAERLKGVDSTLKIQPAELGDSAVYLCASSLEPGTSGRTDTQYFGPGTRLTVL.

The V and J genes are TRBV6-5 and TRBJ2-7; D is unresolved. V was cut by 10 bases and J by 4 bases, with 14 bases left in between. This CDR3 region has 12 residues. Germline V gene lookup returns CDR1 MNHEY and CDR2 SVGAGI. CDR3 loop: CATHRDTYEQYF. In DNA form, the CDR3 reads TGTGCCACCCACAGAGACACTTACGAGCAGTACTTC.

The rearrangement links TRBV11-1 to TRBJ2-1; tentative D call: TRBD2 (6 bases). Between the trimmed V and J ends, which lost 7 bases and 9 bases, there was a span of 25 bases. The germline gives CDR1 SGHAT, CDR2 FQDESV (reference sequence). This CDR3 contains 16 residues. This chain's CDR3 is CASTLGRQGKAGEQFF. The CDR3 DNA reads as TGTGCCAGCACCCTAGGTCGGCAGGGCAAAGCGGGTGAGCAGTTCTTC.

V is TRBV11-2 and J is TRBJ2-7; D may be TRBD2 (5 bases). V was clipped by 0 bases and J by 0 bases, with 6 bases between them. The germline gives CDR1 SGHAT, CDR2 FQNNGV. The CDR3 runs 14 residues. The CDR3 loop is CASSLERDSYEQYF. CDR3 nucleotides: TGTGCCAGCAGCTTAGAGAGGGACTCCTACGAGCAGTACTTC. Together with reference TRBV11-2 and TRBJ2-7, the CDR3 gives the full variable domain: EAGVAQSPRYKIIEKRQSVAFWCNPISGHATLYWYQQILGQGPKLLIQFQNNGVVDDSQLPKDRFSAERLKGVDSTLKIQPAKLEDSAVYLCASSLERDSYEQYFGPGTRLTVT.

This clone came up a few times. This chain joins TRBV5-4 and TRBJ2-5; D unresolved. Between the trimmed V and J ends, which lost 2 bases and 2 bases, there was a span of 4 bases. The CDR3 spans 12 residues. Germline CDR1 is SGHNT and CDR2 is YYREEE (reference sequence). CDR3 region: CASSFLQETQYF. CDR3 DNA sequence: TGTGCCAGCAGCTTCCTTCAAGAGACCCAGTACTTC.

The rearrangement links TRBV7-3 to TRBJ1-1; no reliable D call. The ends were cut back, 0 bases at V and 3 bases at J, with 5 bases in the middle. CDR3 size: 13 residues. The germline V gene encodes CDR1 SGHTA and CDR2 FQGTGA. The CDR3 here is CASSLTRDTEAFF. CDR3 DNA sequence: TGTGCCAGCAGCTTAACGCGGGACACTGAAGCTTTCTTT. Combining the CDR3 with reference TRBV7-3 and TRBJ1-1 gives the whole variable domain GAGVSQTPSNKVTEKGKYVELRCDPISGHTALYWYRQSLGQGPEFLIYFQGTGAADDSGLPNDRFFAVRPEGSVSTLKIQRTERGDSAVYLCASSLTRDTEAFFGQGTRLTVV.

The CDR3 DNA is TGTGCCAGCTCACCATTTCCAGGGGGCAACACAGATACGCAGTATTTT. Encoded protein: CASSPFPGGNTDTQYF. The chain is built from TRBV18 and TRBJ2-3, with 8 bases matching TRBD1. The CDR3 has 16 residues. V lost 2 bases and J lost 2; bases outside the gene matches: 6. Germline assignment: CDR1 KGHSH and CDR2 LQKENI.

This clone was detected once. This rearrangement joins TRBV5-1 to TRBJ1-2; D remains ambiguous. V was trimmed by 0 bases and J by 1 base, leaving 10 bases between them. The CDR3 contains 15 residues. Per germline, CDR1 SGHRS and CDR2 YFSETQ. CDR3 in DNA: TGCGCCAGCAGCTTGGGAATGAGCGGTAACTATGGCTACACCTTC. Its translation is CASSLGMSGNYGYTF.